This T cell receptor (beta chain) was captured by sequencing in a study of blood T cell repertoires in COVID-19. Background on the study: PBMCs, B-cell-depleted T cells, or T cells provided the cDNA or gDNA that made up the material.

Germline loops: CDR1 LNHDA, CDR2 SQIVND (reference sequence). Trimming removed 2 bases from V and 3 bases from J; junction bases left unmatched: 6. The CDR3 totals 15 residues. Profiling relied on immunoSEQ multiplex PCR, and the TCRdb table lists in-frame clones only, not all of them. The sample records about 110,000 clones, just over 85% being singletons. The material sequenced was peripheral blood. This chain links TRBV19 with TRBJ1-2, with 7 bases aligning to TRBD1. This clonotype originated in a human donor in a cohort sampled during active COVID-19. The CDR3 sequence is CASSIQRQGDYGYTF. The CDR3 bases are TGTGCCAGTAGTATACAAAGACAGGGTGACTATGGCTACACCTTC. Full variable domain (outside the CDR3, taken from reference TRBV19 and TRBJ1-2): DGGITQSPKYLFRKEGQNVTLSCEQNLNHDAMYWYRQDPGQGLRLIYYSQIVNDFQKGDIAEGYSVSREKKESFPLTVTSAQKNPTAFYLCASSIQRQGDYGYTFGSGTRLTVV.